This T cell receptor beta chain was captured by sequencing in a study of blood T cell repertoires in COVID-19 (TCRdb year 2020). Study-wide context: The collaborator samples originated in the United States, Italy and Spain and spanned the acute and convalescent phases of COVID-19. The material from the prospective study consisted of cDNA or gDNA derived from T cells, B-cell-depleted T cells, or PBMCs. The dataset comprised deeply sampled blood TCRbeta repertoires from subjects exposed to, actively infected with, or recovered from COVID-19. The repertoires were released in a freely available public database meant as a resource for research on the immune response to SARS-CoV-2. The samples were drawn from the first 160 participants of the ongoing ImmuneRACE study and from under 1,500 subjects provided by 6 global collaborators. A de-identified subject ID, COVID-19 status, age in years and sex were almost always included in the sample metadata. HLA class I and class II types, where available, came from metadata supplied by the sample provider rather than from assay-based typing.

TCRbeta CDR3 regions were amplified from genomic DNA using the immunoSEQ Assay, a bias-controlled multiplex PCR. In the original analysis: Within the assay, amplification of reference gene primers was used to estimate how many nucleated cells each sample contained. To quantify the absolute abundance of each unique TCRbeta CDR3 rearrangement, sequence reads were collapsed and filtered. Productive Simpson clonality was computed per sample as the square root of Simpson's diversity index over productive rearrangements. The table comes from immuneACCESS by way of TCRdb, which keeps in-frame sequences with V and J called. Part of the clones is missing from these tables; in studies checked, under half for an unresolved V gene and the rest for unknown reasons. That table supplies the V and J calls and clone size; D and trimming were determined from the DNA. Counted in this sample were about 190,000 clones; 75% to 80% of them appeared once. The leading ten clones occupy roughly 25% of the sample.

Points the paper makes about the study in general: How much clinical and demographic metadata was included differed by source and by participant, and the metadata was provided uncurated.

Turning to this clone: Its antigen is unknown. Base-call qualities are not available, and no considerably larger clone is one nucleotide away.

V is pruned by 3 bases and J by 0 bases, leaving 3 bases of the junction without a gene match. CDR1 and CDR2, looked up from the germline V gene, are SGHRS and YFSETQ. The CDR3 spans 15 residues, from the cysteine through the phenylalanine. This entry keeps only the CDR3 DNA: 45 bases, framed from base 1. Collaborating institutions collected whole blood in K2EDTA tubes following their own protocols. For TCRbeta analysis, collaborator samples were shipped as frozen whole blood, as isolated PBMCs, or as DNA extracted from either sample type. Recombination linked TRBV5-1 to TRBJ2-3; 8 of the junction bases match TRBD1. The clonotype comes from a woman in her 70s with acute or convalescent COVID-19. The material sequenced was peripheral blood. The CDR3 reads CASSYGQGSTDTQYF. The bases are TGCGCCAGCAGCTACGGACAGGGAAGCACAGATACGCAGTATTTT.